This TCR beta chain is from a study of T cells in Graves' hyperthyroidism and ophthalmopathy. CDR3 length: 16 residues. CDR1 is LNHNV and CDR2 is YYDKDF in the germline V gene (reference sequence). J gave up 9 bases and V 0 bases, and 12 bases lay outside the gene matches. The authors took PBMCs from roughly 9.3 ml fresh peripheral blood. Amplification targeted TCR beta CDR3 regions from RNA transcripts. RT-PCR in the first round (using the HTBI primer set) targeted the TCR CDR3. MiXCR, run by TCRdb on the multiplex PCR reads, gives a single entry per CDR3 protein. The data contain about 840,000 distinct CDR3 sequences, roughly 37% of them singletons.

The chain recombines TRBV15 with TRBJ2-5, with TRBD1 matching 8 bases. The receptor's source is a man younger than 30 with Graves' hyperthyroidism. Material for sequencing was blood. In DNA form, the CDR3 reads TGTGCCACCAGCAGAGAGTGGGGCAGGGGGCAACAGCCCCAGTACTTC. It translates to CATSREWGRGQQPQYF.